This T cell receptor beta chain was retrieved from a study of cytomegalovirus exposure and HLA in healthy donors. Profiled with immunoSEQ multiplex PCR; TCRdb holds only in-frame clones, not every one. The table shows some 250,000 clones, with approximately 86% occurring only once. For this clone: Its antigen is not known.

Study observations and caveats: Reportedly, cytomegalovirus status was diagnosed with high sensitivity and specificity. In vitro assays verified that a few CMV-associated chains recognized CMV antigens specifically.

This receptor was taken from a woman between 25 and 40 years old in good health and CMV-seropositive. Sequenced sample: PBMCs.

The CDR3 is CASKSGQGGVTIYF. CDR3 nucleotide sequence: TGTGCCAGCAAATCGGGACAGGGGGGTGTCACCATATATTTT. The chain has TRBV2 and TRBJ1-3; 11 positions match TRBD1. The CDR3 consists of 14 residues. After removal of 7 bases from V and 9 bases from J, the junction contained 8 bases not matched to a gene. Germline values: CDR1 SNHLY, CDR2 FYNNEI.